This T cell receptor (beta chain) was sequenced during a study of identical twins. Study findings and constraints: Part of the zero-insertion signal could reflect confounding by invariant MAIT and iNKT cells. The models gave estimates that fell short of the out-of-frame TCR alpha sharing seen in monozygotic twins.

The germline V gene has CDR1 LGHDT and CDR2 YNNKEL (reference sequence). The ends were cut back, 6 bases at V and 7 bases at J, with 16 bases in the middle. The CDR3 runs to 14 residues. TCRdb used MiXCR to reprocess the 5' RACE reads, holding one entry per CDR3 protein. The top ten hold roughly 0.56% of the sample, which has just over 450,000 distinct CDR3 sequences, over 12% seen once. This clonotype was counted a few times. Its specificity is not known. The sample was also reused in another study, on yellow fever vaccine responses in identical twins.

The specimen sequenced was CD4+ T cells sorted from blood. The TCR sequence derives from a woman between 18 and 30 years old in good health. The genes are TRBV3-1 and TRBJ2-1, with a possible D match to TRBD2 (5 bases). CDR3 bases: TGTGCCAGCAGGAAAGCGGCCGTACAAAATGAGCAGTTCTTC. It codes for CASRKAAVQNEQFF.